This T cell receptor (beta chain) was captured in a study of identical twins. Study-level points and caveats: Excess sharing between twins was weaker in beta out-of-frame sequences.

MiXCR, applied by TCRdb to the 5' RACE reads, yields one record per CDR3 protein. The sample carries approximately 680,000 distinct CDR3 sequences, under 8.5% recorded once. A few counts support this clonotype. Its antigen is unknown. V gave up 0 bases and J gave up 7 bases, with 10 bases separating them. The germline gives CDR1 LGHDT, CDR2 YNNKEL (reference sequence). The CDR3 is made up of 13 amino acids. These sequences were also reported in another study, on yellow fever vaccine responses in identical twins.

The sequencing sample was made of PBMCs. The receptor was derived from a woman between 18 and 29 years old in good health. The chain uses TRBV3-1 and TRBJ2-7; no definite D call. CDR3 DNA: TGTGCCAGCAGCCAAGAGTTCGGTGGGGAGCAGTACTTC. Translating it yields CASSQEFGGEQYF.